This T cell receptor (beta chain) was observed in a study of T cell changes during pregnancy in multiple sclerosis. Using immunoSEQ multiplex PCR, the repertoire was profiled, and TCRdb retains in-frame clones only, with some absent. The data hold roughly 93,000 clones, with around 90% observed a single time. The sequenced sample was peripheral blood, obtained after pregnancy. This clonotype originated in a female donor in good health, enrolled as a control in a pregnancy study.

DNA for the CDR3: TGTGCCAGCAGTCTGTCATTGTACGAGCAGTACTTC. Translating gives CASSLSLYEQYF. The chain recombines TRBV7-8 with TRBJ2-5; D gene ambiguous. The J call may be incorrect, as the DNA end agrees better with TRBJ2-7. This CDR3 comprises 12 residues. Per the germline V gene, CDR1 is SGHVS and CDR2 is FQNEAQ.